These 10 T cell receptor beta chains were sequenced from one sample in a study of cytomegalovirus exposure and HLA in healthy donors. Vbeta (60) and Jbeta (13) primers were used in the PCR. The method was immunoSEQ multiplex PCR; TCRdb's version includes in-frame clones alone and lacks a portion of them. The sample consists of over 150,000 clones, about 75% of them appearing once. Sequencing was carried out using PBMCs. These receptors all come from a man between 18 and 35 years old in good health and CMV-seronegative.

On this clone: One junction end does not reproduce the germline sequence, and a read error may be involved. The chain employs TRBV7-9 and TRBJ2-7; 10 nucleotides match TRBD1. The CDR3 is 13 amino acids. Germline values: CDR1 SEHNR, CDR2 FQNEAQ (reference sequence). For the CDR3, the DNA is TGTTCCAGCAGGGGACAGGGGTCCTACGAGCAGTACTTC. It specifies CSSRGQGSYEQYF.

The chain employs TRBV7-9 and TRBJ1-1; 8 bases map to TRBD1. The CDR3 is 16 residues long. Trimming took 1 base from V and 1 from J; bases not matched to a gene: 5. Looked up from germline, CDR1 is SEHNR and CDR2 is FQNEAQ (reference sequence). The CDR3 DNA reads as TGTGCCAGCAGCTTAGTCGCAGGGGGCAGGAACACTGAAGCTTTCTTT. Its protein is CASSLVAGGRNTEAFF.

This chain connects TRBV5-6 to TRBJ1-1, with 7 bases aligning to TRBD1. The germline V gene encodes CDR1 SGHDT and CDR2 YYEEEE. Germline trimming cut 4 bases from V and 0 bases from J; bases unmatched to any gene: 3. This CDR3 comprises 14 residues. CDR3 loop: CASSPTGMNTEAFF. The DNA for the CDR3 is TGTGCCAGCAGCCCGACAGGGATGAACACTGAAGCTTTCTTT.

This sequence joins TRBV7-2 and TRBJ2-1; no firm D call. V gave up 6 bases and J gave up 9 bases, with 15 bases separating them. CDR3 length equals 13 residues. The V gene's germline CDR1 is SGHTA and CDR2 FQGNSA. CDR3 protein: CASSARWSSEQFF. DNA for the CDR3: TGTGCCAGCAGTGCTAGGTGGAGTTCTGAGCAGTTCTTC.

The chain links TRBV19 to TRBJ2-7, with TRBD1 matching over 9 bases. Germline V gives CDR1 LNHDA, CDR2 SQIVND (reference sequence). After removal of 3 bases from V and 1 base from J, the junction contained 1 base not matched to a gene. The CDR3 runs to 14 residues. CDR3 region: CASSMGTGSYEQYF. The CDR3 coding sequence is TGTGCCAGTAGTATGGGGACAGGGTCCTACGAGCAGTACTTC. Supplemented by reference TRBV19 and TRBJ2-7, the full variable domain reads DGGITQSPKYLFRKEGQNVTLSCEQNLNHDAMYWYRQDPGQGLRLIYYSQIVNDFQKGDIAEGYSVSREKKESFPLTVTSAQKNPTAFYLCASSMGTGSYEQYFGPGTRLTVT.

CDR3 nucleotides: TGCGCCAGCAGCCAAGATATGGGACAGGGGATGTGGTATGGCTACACCTTC. Translated, it gives CASSQDMGQGMWYGYTF. The V and J genes are TRBV4-3 and TRBJ1-2, with 10 bases matching TRBD1. After removal of 0 bases from V and 5 bases from J, the junction contained 9 bases not matched to a gene. The CDR3 is 17 residues long. Germline-derived CDR1 and CDR2 are LGHNA and YSLEER.

The CDR3 nucleotides read TGTGCCAGCAGTTTAAGGACTAGCGGCTACGAGCAGTACTTC. It translates to CASSLRTSGYEQYF. The V gene is TRBV27, the J gene TRBJ2-7; 10 bases fit TRBD2. Germline V gene data show CDR1 as MNHEY and CDR2 as SMNVEV (reference sequence). The CDR3 extends over 14 amino acids. J gave up 3 bases and V 2 bases, and 1 base lay outside the gene matches.

DNA of the CDR3: TGTGCCAGCACCACACAGGTCGGGGGAGAGACCCAGTACTTC. Translated: CASTTQVGGETQYF. The chain has TRBV9 and TRBJ2-5; perhaps TRBD2 as D (6 bases). The V end was cut by 6 bases, the J end by 4 bases, with 16 bases between. The CDR3 spans 14 residues. From germline, CDR1 is SGDLS and CDR2 YYNGEE.

Points on this clone: One junction end disagrees with the germline gene, perhaps due to a read error. The V and J genes are TRBV7-9 and TRBJ2-7, with 8 nucleotides matching TRBD1. Germline V gives CDR1 SEHNR, CDR2 FQNEAQ (reference sequence). The CDR3 has 15 amino acids. CDR3 loop: CSSSPRDRTSYEQYF. CDR3 nucleotide sequence: TGTTCCAGCAGCCCCCGGGACAGGACCTCCTACGAGCAGTACTTC.

V gene TRBV4-3 combines with J gene TRBJ2-7; 7 nucleotides line up with TRBD2. CDR3 length: 13 amino acids. CDR1 and CDR2 from the germline V gene are LGHNA and YSLEER. V was clipped by 4 bases and J by 5 bases; unmatched bases: 5. CDR3 sequence: CASSRTSGNEQYF. In DNA form, the CDR3 reads TGCGCCAGCAGCCGCACGAGCGGGAACGAGCAGTACTTC.